The TCR beta chain under discussion was sequenced for a study of T-cell reconstitution after alpha-beta-depleted transplantation in children. Unique molecular identifiers tagged the TCRbeta library. TCRdb passed the PCR reads through MiXCR, listing each CDR3 protein once. The table lists over 450,000 distinct CDR3 sequences, approximately 10% of them singletons, with around 2% in the top ten. This clonotype has a count of ten or more. V gave up 4 bases and J gave up 6 bases, with 12 bases separating them. In germline, CDR1 is SGHDN, CDR2 FVKESK. The CDR3 totals 14 residues. The TCR was taken from a child aged 2-9 years with inherited bone marrow failure, due to receive a stem cell transplant. The chain joins TRBV14 to TRBJ2-2; D not certain. Material: PBMCs, obtained before TCRalphabeta/CD19-depleted stem cell transplant. The CDR3 nucleotides are TGTGCCAGCAGCCTCCGATTAGATGCCGGGGAGCTGTTTTTT. Protein product: CASSLRLDAGELFF.